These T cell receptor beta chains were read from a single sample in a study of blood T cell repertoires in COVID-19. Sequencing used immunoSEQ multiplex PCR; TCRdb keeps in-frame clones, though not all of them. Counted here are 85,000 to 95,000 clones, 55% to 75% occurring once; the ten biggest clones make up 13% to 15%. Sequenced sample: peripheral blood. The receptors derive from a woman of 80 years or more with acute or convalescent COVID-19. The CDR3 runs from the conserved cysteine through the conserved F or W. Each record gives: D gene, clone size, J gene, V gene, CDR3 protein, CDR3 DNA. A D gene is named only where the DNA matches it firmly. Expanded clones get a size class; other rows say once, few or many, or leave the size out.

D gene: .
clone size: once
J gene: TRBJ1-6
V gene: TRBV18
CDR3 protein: CASSLTTLIGRGRHSPLHF
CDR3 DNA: TGTGCCAGCTCATTAACAACCCTTATAGGAAGGGGTCGTCATTCACCCCTCCACTTT

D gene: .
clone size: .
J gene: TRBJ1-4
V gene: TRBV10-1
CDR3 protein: CASPPGHRMKKLFF
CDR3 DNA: TGCGCCAGTCCTCCGGGACATAGGATGAAGAAACTGTTTTTT

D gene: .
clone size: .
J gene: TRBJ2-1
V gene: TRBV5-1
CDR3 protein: CASSPGLSTYNEQFF
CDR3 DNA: TGCGCCAGCAGCCCGGGACTTTCGACCTACAATGAGCAGTTCTTC

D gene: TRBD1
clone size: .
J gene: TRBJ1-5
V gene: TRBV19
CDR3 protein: CASSRGTGVYNQPQHF
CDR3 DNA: TGTGCCAGTAGTAGGGGAACAGGGGTGTACAATCAGCCCCAGCATTTT

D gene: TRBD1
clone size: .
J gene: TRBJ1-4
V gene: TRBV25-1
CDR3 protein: CASSVAGTANEKLFF
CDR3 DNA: TGTGCCAGCAGTGTCGCCGGGACAGCAAATGAAAAACTGTTTTTT

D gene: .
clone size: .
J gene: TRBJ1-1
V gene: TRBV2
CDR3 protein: CASRVDLNTEAFF
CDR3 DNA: TGTGCCAGCAGGGTGGACTTAAACACTGAAGCTTTCTTT

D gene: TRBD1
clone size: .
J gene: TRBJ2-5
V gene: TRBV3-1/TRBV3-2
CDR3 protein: CASGRGGEETQYF
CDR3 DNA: TGTGCCAGCGGCCGAGGGGGCGAGGAGACCCAGTACTTC

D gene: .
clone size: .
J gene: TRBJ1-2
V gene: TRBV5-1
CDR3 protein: CASRTAGPDGYTF
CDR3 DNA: TGCGCCAGCAGGACTGCAGGGCCAGATGGCTACACCTTC

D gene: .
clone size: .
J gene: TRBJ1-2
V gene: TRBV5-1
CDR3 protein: CASSLEGVGNYGYTF
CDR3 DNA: TGCGCCAGCAGCTTAGAGGGCGTCGGTAACTATGGCTACACCTTC

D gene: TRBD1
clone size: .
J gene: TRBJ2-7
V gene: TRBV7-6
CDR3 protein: CASSLGQASSYEQYF
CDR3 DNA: TGTGCCAGCAGCCTCGGACAGGCGAGCTCCTACGAGCAGTACTTC

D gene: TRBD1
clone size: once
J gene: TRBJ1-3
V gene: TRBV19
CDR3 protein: CASSRTGGNTIYF
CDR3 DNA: TGTGCCAGTAGTCGGACAGGGGGAAACACCATATATTTT

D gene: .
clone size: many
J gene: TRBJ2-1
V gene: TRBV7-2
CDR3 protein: CASSSPRWYNEQFF
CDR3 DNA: TGTGCCAGCAGCTCCCCCCGGTGGTACAATGAGCAGTTCTTC

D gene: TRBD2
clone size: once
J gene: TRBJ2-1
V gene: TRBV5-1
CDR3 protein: CASSLVSSGVNEQFF
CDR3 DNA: TGCGCCAGCAGCTTGGTATCTAGCGGGGTCAATGAGCAGTTCTTC

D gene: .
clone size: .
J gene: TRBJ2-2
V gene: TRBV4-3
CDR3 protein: CASSQEQVLSTGELFF
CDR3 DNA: TGCGCCAGCAGCCAAGAACAGGTACTCTCAACCGGGGAGCTGTTTTTT

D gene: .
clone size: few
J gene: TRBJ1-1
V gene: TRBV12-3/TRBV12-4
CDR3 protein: CASSWGSGTEAFF
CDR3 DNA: TGTGCCAGCAGTTGGGGTTCGGGGACTGAAGCTTTCTTT

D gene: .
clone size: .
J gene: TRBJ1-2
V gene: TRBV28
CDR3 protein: CASSPPGGKHGYTF
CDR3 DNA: TGTGCCAGCAGTCCCCCTGGGGGGAAGCATGGCTACACCTTC

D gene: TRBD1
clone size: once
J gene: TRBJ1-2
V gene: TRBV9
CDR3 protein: CASSPEIPGGAGSYGYTF
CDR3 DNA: TGTGCCAGCAGCCCAGAGATCCCAGGGGGCGCCGGGAGTTATGGCTACACCTTC

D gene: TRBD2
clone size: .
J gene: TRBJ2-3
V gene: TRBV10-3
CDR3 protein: CATRPERGGTDTQYF
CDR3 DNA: TGTGCCACCCGGCCGGAGCGGGGAGGCACAGATACGCAGTATTTT

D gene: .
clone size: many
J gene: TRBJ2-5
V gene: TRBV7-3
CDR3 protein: CASSLGTQETQYF
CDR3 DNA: TGTGCCAGCAGCCTAGGCACCCAAGAGACCCAGTACTTC

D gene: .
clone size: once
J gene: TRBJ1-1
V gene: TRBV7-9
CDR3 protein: CASREGNTEAFF
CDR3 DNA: TGTGCCAGCAGGGAGGGAAACACTGAAGCTTTCTTT

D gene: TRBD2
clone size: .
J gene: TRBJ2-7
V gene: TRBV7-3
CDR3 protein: CASSLHGGAAYEQYF
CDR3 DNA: TGTGCCAGCAGCTTACACGGGGGGGCCGCCTACGAGCAGTACTTC

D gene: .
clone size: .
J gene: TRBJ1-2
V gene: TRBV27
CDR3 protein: CASSPRGVGNYGYTF
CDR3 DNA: TGTGCCAGCAGTCCGCGGGGGGTGGGTAACTATGGCTACACCTTC

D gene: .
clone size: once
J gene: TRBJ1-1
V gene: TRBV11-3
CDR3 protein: CASSSRQTEAFF
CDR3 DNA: TGTGCCAGCAGCTCTAGACAGACTGAAGCTTTCTTT

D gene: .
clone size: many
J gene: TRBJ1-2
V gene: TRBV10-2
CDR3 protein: CASSELLREDGYTF
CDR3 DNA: TGCGCCAGCAGTGAGTTACTACGGGAGGATGGCTACACCTTC

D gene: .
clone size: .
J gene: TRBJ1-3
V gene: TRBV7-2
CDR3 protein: CASSLVGGSGNTIYF
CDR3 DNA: TGTGCCAGCAGCTTAGTGGGGGGCTCTGGAAACACCATATATTTT

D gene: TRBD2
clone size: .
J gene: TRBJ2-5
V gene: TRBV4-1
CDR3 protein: CASSLREGRGETQYF
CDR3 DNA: TGCGCCAGCAGCCTCAGGGAAGGGAGGGGAGAGACCCAGTACTTC

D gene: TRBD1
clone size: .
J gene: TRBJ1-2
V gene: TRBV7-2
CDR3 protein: CASSLFGSTGEGHGYTF
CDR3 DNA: TGTGCCAGCAGCTTATTTGGTAGCACAGGGGAAGGGCATGGCTACACCTTC

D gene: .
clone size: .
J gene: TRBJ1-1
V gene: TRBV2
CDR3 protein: CASSSGGSLTEAFF
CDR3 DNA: TGTGCCAGCAGTTCGGGAGGATCCCTCACTGAAGCTTTCTTT

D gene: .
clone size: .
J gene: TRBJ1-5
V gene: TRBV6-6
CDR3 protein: CASSYITDSSNQPQHF
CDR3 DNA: TGTGCCAGCAGTTATATTACAGATAGTAGCAATCAGCCCCAGCATTTT

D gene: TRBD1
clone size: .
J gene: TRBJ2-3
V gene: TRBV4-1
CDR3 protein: CASSHPDRTDTQYF
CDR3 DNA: TGCGCCAGCAGCCACCCGGACAGGACAGATACGCAGTATTTT

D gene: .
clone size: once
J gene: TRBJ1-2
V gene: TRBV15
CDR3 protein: CATSVRDGRGYGYTF
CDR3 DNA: TGTGCCACGTCGGTCCGGGACGGCCGGGGGTATGGCTACACCTTC

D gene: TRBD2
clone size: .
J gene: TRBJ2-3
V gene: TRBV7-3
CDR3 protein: CASSLGLAIGIDTQYF
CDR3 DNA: TGTGCCAGCAGCTTAGGACTAGCGATCGGCATAGATACGCAGTATTTT

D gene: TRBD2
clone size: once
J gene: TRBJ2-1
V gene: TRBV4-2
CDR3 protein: CASSQELAGGDEQFF
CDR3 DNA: TGTGCCAGCAGCCAAGAACTAGCGGGGGGAGATGAGCAGTTCTTC

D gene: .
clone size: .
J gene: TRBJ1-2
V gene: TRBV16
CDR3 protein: CASSQYAAMDGYTF
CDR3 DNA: TGTGCCAGCAGCCAATACGCGGCCATGGATGGCTACACCTTC

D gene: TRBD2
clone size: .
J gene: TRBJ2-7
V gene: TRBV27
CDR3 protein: CASSRLADTYEQYF
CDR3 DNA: TGTGCCAGCAGTAGGCTAGCGGACACCTACGAGCAGTACTTC

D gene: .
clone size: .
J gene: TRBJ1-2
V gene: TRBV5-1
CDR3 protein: CASRDRNYGYTF
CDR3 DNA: TGCGCCAGCAGGGACAGAAACTATGGCTACACCTTC

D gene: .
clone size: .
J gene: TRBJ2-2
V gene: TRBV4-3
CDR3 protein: CASSQEVTGYLNTGELFF
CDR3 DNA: TGCGCCAGCAGCCAAGAAGTGACTGGATACCTGAACACCGGGGAGCTGTTTTTT

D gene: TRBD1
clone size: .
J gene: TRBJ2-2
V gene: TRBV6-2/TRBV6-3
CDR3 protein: CASSYKVRGQAGELFF
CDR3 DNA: TGTGCCAGCAGTTACAAAGTCAGGGGGCAAGCCGGGGAGCTGTTTTTT

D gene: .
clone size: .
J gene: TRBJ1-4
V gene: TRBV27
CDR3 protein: CASSSSWASNEKLFF
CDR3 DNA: TGTGCCAGCAGTTCGTCCTGGGCGAGTAATGAAAAACTGTTTTTT

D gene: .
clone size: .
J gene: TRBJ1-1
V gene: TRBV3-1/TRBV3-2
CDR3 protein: CASSPHERDTEAFF
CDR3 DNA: TGTGCCAGCAGCCCCCATGAGAGGGACACTGAAGCTTTCTTT

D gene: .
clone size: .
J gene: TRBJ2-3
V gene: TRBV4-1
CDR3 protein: CASSRSGTSTDTQYF
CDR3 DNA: TGCGCCAGCAGCCGTTCCGGGACTAGCACAGATACGCAGTATTTT

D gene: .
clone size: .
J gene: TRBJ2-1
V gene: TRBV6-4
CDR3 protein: CASSDSSGGNNEQFF
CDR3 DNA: TGTGCCAGCAGTGACTCAAGTGGGGGCAACAATGAGCAGTTCTTC

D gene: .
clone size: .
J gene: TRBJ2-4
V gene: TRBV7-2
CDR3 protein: CASSLRGGGQYF
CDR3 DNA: TGTGCCAGCAGCTTACGCGGGGGCGGGCAGTACTTC

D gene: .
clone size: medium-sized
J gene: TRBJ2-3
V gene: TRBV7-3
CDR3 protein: CASSLTGTFPDTQYF
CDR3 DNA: TGTGCCAGCAGCTTAACGGGGACTTTTCCAGATACGCAGTATTTT

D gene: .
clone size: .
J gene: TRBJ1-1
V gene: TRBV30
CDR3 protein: CAWRRGFATEAFF
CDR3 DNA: TGTGCCTGGCGAAGAGGGTTCGCGACTGAAGCTTTCTTT

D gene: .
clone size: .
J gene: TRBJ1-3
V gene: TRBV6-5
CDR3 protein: CASSKRSSGNTIYF
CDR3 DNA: TGTGCCAGCAGTAAAAGGAGCTCTGGAAACACCATATATTTT

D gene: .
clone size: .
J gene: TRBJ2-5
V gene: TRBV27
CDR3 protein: CASSPQGPVTQYF
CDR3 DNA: TGTGCCAGCAGTCCCCAGGGCCCAGTGACCCAGTACTTC

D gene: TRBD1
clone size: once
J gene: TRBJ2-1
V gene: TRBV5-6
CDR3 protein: CASSRGQLSYNEQFF
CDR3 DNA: TGTGCCAGCAGCCGGGGACAGCTCTCCTACAATGAGCAGTTCTTC

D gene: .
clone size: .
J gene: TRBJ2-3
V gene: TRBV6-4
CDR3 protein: CASSDRGSTDTQYF
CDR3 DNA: TGTGCCAGCAGTGACCGGGGGAGCACAGATACGCAGTATTTT

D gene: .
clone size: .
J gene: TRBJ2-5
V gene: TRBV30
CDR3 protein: CAFEPGSGETQYF
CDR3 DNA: TGTGCCTTCGAACCGGGGAGTGGTGAGACCCAGTACTTC

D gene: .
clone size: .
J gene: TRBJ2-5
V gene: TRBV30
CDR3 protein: CAWSKRDTQYF
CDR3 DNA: TGTGCCTGGAGTAAGAGAGATACCCAGTACTTC

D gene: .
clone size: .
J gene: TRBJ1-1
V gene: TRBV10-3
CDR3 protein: CAISENSEAFF
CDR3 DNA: TGTGCCATCAGTGAGAACAGTGAAGCTTTCTTT

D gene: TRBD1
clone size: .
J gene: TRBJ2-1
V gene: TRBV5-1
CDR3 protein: CASSLEGQGLSEQFF
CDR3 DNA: TGCGCCAGCAGCTTGGAGGGACAGGGGTTGAGTGAGCAGTTCTTC

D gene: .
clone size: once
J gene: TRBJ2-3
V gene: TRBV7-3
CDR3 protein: CASSLISGSTDTQYF
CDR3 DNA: TGTGCCAGCAGCTTAATTAGCGGTAGCACAGATACGCAGTATTTT

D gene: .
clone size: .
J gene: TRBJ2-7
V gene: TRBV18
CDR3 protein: CASSPAGREQYF
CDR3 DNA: TGTGCCAGCTCACCAGCAGGGCGCGAGCAGTACTTC